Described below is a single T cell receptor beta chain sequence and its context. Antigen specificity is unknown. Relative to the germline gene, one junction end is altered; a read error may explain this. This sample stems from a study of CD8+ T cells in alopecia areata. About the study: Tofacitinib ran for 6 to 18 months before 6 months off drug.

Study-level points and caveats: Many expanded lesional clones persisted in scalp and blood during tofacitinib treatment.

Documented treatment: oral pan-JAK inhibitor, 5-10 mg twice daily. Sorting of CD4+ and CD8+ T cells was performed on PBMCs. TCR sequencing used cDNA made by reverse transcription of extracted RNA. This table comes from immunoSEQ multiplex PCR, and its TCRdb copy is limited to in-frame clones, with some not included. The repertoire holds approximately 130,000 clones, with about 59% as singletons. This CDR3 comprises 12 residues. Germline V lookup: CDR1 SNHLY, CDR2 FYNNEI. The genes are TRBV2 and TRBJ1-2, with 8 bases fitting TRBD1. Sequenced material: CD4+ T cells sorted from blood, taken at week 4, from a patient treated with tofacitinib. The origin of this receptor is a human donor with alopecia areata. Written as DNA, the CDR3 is TGCGCCAGCAGTGGGGACAGGAATGGCTACACCTTC. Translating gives CASSGDRNGYTF.